Detailed here is one T cell receptor (beta chain). Mismatch with germline at one junction end may stem from a read error. Beta-chain TCR CDR3 regions were amplified from RNA transcripts. RT-PCR was first run with HTBI primers, then multiplex PCR in a second round. MiXCR, applied by TCRdb to the multiplex PCR reads, yields one record per CDR3 protein. This table has 600,000 to 700,000 distinct CDR3 sequences, over 40% appearing once. CDR1 is SGHNT and CDR2 is YYREEE in the germline V gene (reference sequence). The CDR3 runs to 15 residues. The data belong to a study of Graves' ophthalmopathy and Graves' hyperthyroidism. The PBMCs used were ones drawn from about 9.7 ml of fresh peripheral blood.

The chain couples TRBV5-4 to TRBJ2-7, with 7 bases identical to TRBD1. The origin of this receptor is an adult man with Graves' ophthalmopathy. Material: peripheral blood. CDR3 DNA: TGCGCCAGCAGCCAAGCAGTGGCAGGGGGCTACGAGCAGTACTTC. This encodes CASSQAVAGGYEQYF.